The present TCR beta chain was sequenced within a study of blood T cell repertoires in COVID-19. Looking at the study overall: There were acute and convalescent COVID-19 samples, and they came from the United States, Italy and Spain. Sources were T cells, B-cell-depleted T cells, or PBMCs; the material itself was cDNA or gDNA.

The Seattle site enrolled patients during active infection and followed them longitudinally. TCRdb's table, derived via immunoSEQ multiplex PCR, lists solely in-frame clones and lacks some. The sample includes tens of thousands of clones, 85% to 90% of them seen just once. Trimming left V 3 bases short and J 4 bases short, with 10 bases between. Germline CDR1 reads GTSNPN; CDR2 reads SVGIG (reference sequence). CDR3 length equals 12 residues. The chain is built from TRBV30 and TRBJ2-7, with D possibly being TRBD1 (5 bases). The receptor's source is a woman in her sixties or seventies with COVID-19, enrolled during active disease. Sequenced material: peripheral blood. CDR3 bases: TGTGCCTGGAGCGCCCCAGGGTACGAGCAGTACTTC. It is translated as CAWSAPGYEQYF.